This TCR beta chain was profiled in a study of Graves' ophthalmopathy and Graves' hyperthyroidism. J was trimmed by 5 bases and V by 5 bases; bases with no gene match: 17. Germline V gives CDR1 SNHLY, CDR2 FYNNEI. This CDR3 has 18 residues. This clonotype was found many times. RNA transcripts provided the template for amplifying TCR beta CDR3 regions. HTBI-primed RT-PCR formed the first round, and a multiplex PCR formed the second. Each CDR3 protein gets one entry after TCRdb re-called the multiplex PCR reads with MiXCR. This table has hundreds of thousands of distinct CDR3 sequences, roughly two fifths appearing once.

The TCR was taken from an adult man with Graves' ophthalmopathy. Sequenced material: peripheral blood. This rearrangement joins TRBV2 to TRBJ2-7, with 11 positions matching TRBD2. DNA of the CDR3: TGTGCCAGCAGTTACTCGATGCTAGCGGGAGGCCAATTCCACGAGCAGTACTTC. Residues: CASSYSMLAGGQFHEQYF.